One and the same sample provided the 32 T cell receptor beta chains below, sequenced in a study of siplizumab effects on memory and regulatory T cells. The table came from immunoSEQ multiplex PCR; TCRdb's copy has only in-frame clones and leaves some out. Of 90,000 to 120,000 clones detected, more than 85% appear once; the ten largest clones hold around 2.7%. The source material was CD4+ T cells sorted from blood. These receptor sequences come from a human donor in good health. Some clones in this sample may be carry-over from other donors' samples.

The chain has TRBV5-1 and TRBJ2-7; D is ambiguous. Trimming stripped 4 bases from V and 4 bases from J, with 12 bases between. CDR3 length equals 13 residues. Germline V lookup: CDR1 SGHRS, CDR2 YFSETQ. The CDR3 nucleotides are TGCGCCAGCAGCCCCTCGTTGGGATACGAGCAGTACTTC. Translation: CASSPSLGYEQYF.

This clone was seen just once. CDR3 coding DNA: TGTGCCAGCAGTTTCGAAGGAAATGGAAATCAGCCCCAGCATTTT. It is translated as CASSFEGNGNQPQHF. V and J are TRBV27 and TRBJ1-5; D is undetermined. The CDR3 is 15 residues long. V was trimmed by 3 bases and J by 4 bases, leaving 13 bases between them. In germline, CDR1 is MNHEY, CDR2 SMNVEV (reference sequence).

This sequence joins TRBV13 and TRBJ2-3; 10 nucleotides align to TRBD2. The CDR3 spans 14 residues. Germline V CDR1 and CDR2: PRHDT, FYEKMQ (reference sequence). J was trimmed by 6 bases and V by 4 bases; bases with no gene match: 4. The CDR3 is CASSSLAGVDTQYF. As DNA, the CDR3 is TGTGCCAGCAGCTCTCTAGCGGGGGTGGATACGCAGTATTTT. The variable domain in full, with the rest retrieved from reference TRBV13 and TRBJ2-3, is AAGVIQSPRHLIKEKRETATLKCYPIPRHDTVYWYQQGPGQDPQFLISFYEKMQSDKGSIPDRFSAQQFSDYHSELNMSSLELGDSALYFCASSSLAGVDTQYFGPGTRLTVL.

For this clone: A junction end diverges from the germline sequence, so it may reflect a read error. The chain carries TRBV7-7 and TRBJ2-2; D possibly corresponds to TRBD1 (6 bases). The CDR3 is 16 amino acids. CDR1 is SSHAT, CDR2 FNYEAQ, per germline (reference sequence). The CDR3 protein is CASSSNSGENTGELFF. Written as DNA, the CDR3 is TGTGCTAGCAGCTCGAATTCAGGGGAGAACACCGGGGAGCTGTTTTTT.

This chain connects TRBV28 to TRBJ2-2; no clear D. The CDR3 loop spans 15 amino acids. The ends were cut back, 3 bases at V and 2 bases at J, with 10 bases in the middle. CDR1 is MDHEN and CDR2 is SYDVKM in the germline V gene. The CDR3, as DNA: TGTGCCAGCAGTTTGACCGACCCAAACACCGGGGAGCTGTTTTTT. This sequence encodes CASSLTDPNTGELFF.

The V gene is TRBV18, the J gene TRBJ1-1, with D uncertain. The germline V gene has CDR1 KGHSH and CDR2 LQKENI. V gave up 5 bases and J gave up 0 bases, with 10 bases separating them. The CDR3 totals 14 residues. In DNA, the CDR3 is TGTGCCAGCTCATCGGACGGGATGAACACTGAAGCTTTCTTT. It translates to CASSSDGMNTEAFF.

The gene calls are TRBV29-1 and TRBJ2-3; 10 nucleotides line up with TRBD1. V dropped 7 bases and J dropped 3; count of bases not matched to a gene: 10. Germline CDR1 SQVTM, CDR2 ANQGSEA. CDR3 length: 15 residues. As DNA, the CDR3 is TGCAGCGCTGGAAGGGACAGGGGTGTGACAGATACGCAGTATTTT. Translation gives CSAGRDRGVTDTQYF.

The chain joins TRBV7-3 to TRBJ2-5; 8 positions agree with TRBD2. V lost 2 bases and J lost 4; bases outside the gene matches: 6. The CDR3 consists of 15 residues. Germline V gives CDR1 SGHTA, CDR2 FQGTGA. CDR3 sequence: CASSLGGLVRETQYF. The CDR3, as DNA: TGTGCCAGCAGCTTAGGGGGACTAGTGCGAGAGACCCAGTACTTC.

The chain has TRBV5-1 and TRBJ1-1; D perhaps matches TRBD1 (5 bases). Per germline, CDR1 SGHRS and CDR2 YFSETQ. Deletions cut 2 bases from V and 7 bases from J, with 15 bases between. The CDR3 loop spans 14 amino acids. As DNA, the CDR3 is TGCGCCAGCAGCTTCCGGGACGGAGAGCGTGAAGCTTTCTTT. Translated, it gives CASSFRDGEREAFF.

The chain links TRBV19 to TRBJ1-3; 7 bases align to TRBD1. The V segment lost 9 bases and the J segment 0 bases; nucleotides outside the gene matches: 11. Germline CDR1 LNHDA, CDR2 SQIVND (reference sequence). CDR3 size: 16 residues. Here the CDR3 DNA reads TGTGCCAGCGAAATCCGACAGGGAGTCTCTGGAAACACCATATATTTT. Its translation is CASEIRQGVSGNTIYF.

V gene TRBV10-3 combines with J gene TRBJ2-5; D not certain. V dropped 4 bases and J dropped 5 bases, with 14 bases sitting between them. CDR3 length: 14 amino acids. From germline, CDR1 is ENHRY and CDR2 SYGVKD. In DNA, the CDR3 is TGTGCCATCAGTGGAGGAGATCCATGGGAGACCCAGTACTTC. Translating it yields CAISGGDPWETQYF.

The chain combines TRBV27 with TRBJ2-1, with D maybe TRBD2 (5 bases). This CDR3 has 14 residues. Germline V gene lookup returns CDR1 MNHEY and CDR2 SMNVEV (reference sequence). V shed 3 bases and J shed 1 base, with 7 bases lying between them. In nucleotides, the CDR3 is TGTGCCAGCAGTTTCAGGAGGTCCTACAATGAGCAGTTCTTC. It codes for CASSFRRSYNEQFF.

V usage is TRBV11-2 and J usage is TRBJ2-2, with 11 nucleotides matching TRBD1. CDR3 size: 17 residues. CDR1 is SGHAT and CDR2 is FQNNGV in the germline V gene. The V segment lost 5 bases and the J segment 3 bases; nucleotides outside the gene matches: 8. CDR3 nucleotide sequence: TGTGCCAGCAGCAGATCGGGACAGGGGGGTTACACCGGGGAGCTGTTTTTT. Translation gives CASSRSGQGGYTGELFF.

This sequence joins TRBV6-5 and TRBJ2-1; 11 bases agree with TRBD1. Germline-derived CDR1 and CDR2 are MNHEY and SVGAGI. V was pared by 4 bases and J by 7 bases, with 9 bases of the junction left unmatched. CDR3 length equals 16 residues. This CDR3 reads CASSSFRDRGSNEQFF. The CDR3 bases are TGTGCCAGCAGTTCCTTCCGGGACAGGGGGTCGAATGAGCAGTTCTTC.

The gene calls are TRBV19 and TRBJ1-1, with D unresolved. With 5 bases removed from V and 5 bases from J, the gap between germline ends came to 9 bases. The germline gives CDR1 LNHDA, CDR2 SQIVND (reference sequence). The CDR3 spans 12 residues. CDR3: CASSRRDTEAFF. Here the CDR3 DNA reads TGTGCCAGTAGTCGCAGAGATACTGAAGCTTTCTTT. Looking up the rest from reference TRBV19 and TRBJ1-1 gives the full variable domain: DGGITQSPKYLFRKEGQNVTLSCEQNLNHDAMYWYRQDPGQGLRLIYYSQIVNDFQKGDIAEGYSVSREKKESFPLTVTSAQKNPTAFYLCASSRRDTEAFFGQGTRLTVV.

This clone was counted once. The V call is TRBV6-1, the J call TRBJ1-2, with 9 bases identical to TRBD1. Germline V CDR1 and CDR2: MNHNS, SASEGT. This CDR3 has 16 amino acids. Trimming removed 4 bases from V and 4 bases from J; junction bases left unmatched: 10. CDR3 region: CASSVSGGQGGYGYTF. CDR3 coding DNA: TGTGCCAGCAGTGTATCCGGGGGACAGGGCGGCTATGGCTACACCTTC.

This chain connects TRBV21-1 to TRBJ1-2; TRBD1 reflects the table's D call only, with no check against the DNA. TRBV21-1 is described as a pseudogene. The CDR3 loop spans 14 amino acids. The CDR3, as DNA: TGTGCCAGCAGCAAAGGACGGCCAGGGAAAGGCTACACCTTC. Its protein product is CASSKGRPGKGYTF.

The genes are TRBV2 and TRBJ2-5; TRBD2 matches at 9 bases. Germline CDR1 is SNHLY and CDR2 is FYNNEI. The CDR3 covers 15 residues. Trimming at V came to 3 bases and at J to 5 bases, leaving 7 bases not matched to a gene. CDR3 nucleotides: TGTGCCAGCAGTGACTTAGCGGGAGTGGGGGAGACCCAGTACTTC. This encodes CASSDLAGVGETQYF.

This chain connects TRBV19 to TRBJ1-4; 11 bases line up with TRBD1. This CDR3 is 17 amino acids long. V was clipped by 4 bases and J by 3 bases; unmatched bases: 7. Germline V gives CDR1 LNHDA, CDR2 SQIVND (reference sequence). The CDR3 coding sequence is TGTGCCAGTAGTACACCCGGACAGGGGGCTTCTAATGAAAAACTGTTTTTT. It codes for CASSTPGQGASNEKLFF.

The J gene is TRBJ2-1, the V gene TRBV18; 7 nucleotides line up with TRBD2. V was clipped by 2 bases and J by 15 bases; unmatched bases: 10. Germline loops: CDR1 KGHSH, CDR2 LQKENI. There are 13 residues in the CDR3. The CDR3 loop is CASSPNLADGLFF. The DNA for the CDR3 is TGTGCCAGCTCACCAAACCTAGCGGATGGGCTGTTCTTC.

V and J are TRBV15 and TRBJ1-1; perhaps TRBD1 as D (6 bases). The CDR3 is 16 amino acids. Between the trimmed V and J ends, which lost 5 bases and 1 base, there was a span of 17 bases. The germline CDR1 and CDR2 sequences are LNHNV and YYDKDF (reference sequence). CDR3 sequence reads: CATSARPRRGNTEAFF. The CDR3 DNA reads TGTGCCACCAGCGCTCGTCCCCGCAGGGGGAACACTGAAGCTTTCTTT.

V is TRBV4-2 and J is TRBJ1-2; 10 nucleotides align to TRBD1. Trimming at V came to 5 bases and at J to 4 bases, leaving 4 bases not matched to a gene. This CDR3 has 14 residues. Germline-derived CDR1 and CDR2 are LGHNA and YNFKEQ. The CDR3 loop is CASSVDRGGYGYTF. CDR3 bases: TGTGCCAGCAGCGTGGACAGGGGGGGCTATGGCTACACCTTC.

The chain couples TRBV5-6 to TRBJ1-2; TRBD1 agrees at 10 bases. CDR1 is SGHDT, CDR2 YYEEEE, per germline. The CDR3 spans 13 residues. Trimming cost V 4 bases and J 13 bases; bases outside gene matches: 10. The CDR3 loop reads CASSRGRDRGPTF. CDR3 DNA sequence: TGTGCCAGCAGCCGTGGTAGGGACAGGGGACCCACCTTC. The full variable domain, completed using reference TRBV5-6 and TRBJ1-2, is DAGVTQSPTHLIKTRGQQVTLRCSPKSGHDTVSWYQQALGQGPQFIFQYYEEEERQRGNFPDRFSGHQFPNYSSELNVNALLLGDSALYLCASSRGRDRGPTFGSGTRLTVV.

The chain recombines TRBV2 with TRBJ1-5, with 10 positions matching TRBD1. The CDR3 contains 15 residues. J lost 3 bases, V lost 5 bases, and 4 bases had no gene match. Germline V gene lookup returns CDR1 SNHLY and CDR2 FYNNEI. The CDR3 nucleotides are TGTGCCAGCAGTCGGGACAGGGGCTACAATCAGCCCCAGCATTTT. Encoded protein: CASSRDRGYNQPQHF.

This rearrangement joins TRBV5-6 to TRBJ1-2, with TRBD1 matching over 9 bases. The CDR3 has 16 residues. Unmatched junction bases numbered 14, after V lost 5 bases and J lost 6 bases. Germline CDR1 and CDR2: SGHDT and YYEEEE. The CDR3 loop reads CASRPPLGTGYNGYTF. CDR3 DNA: TGTGCCAGCAGGCCTCCTCTAGGGACAGGGTATAATGGCTACACCTTC. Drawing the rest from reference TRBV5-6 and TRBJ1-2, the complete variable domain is DAGVTQSPTHLIKTRGQQVTLRCSPKSGHDTVSWYQQALGQGPQFIFQYYEEEERQRGNFPDRFSGHQFPNYSSELNVNALLLGDSALYLCASRPPLGTGYNGYTFGSGTRLTVV.

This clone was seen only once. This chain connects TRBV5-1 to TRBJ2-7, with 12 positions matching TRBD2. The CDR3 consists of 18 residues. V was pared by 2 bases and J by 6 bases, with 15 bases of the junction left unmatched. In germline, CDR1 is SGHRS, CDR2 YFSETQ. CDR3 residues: CASSFPSGRAAHGGEQYF. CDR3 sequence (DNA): TGCGCCAGCAGCTTCCCTAGCGGGAGGGCCGCGCATGGGGGCGAGCAGTACTTC.

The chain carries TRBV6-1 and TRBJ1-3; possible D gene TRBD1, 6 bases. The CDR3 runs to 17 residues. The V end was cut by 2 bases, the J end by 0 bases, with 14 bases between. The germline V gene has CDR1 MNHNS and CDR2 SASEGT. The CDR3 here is CASSEIGGASSGNTIYF. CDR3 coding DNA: TGTGCCAGCAGTGAAATCGGGGGGGCGAGCTCTGGAAACACCATATATTTT.

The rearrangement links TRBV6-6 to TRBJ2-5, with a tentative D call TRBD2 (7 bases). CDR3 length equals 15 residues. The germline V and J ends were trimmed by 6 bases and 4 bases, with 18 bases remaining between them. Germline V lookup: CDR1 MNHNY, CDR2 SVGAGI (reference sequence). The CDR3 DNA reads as TGTGCCAGCAGCAGGGGAGGGATCGGGAGAGAGACCCAGTACTTC. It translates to CASSRGGIGRETQYF.

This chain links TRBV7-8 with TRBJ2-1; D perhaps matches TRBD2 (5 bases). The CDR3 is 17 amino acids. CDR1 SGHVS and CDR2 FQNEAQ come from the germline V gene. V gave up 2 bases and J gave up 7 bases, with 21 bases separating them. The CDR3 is CASSLNVGEGRSNEQFF. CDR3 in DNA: TGTGCCAGCAGCTTAAACGTGGGAGAGGGCCGGAGTAATGAGCAGTTCTTC.

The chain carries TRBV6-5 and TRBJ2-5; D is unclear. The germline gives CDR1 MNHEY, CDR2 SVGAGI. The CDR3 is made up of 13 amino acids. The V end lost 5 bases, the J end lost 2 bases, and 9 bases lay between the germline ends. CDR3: CASSDTAQETQYF. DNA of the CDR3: TGTGCCAGCAGTGACACAGCTCAAGAGACCCAGTACTTC.

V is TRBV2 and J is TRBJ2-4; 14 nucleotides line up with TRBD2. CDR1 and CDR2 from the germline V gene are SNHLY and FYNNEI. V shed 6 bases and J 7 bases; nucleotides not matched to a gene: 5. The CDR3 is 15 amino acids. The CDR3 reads CASRPGLAGDNIQYF. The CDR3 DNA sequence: TGTGCCAGCAGGCCGGGACTAGCGGGAGACAACATTCAGTACTTC.

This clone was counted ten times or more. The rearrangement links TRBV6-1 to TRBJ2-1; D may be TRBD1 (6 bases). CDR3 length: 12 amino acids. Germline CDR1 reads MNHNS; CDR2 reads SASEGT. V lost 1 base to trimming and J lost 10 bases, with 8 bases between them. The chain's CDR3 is CASSEVGTEQFF. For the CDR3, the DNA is TGTGCCAGCAGTGAAGTGGGGACAGAGCAGTTCTTC.